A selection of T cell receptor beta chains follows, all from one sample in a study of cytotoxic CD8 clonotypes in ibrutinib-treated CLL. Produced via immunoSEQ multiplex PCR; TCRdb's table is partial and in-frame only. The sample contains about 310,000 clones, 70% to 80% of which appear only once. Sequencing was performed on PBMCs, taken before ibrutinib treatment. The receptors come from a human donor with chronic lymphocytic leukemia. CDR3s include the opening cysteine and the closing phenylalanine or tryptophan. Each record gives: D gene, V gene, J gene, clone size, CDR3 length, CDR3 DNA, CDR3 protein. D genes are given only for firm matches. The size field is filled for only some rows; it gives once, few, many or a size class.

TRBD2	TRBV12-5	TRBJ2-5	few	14	TGTGCTAGTGGGGGACTAGCGTCCCAAGAGACCCAGTACTTC	CASGGLASQETQYF
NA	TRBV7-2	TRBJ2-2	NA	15	TGTGCCAGCAGCCCCATGACTTCGAACACCGGGGAGCTGTTTTTT	CASSPMTSNTGELFF
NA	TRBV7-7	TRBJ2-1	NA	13	TGTGCTAGCAGCTTAGGAACCTACAATGAGCAGTTCTTC	CASSLGTYNEQFF
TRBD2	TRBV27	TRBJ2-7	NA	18	TGTGCCAGCAGTTTTGCGGGACTAGCGGGAGTTGGGAGCTACGAGCAGTACTTC	CASSFAGLAGVGSYEQYF
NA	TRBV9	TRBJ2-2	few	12	TGTGCCAGCAGCCCCCGACAGGGGGAGCTGTTTTTT	CASSPRQGELFF
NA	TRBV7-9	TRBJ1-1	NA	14	TGTGCCAGCAGCTTGGCCCACTTGGGTTATGAAGCTTTCTTT	CASSLAHLGYEAFF
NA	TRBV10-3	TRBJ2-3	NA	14	TGTGCCATCAGACGTCATCTGGAAACAGATACGCAGTATTTT	CAIRRHLETDTQYF
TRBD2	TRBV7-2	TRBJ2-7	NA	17	TGTGCCAGCAGCTTAGACTCGGTTGGCGGGGGATCCTACGAGCAGTACTTC	CASSLDSVGGGSYEQYF
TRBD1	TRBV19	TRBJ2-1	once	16	TGTGCCAGTAGTACAGAAAGGGACAGGGTAGGGAATGAGCAGTTCTTC	CASSTERDRVGNEQFF
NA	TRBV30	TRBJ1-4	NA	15	TGTGCCTGGAGTGATCAAAAAGGATTGCGGGAAAAACTGTTTTTT	CAWSDQKGLREKLFF
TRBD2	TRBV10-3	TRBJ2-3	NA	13	TGTGCCTCGGCAGCGGGGACGGAGGATACGCAGTATTTT	CASAAGTEDTQYF
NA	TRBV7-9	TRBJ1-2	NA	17	TGTGCCAGCAGCTCGCCTGACGAGACAGGAAGTAACTATGGCTACACCTTC	CASSSPDETGSNYGYTF
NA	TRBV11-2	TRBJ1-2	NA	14	TGTGCCAGCAGCTCCTCATTGGACAGCTATGGCTACACCTTC	CASSSSLDSYGYTF
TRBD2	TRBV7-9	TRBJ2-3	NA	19	TGTGCCAGCAGCGGGGGACTAGCGGGAGGGCCAATCCCCACAGATACGCAGTATTTT	CASSGGLAGGPIPTDTQYF
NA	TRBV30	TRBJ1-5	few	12	TGTGCCTGGAGTGTCCTCAATCAGCCCCAGCATTTT	CAWSVLNQPQHF
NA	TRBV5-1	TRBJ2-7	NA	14	TGCGCCAGCAGCCCACCGGGACGACTCTACGAGCAGTACTTC	CASSPPGRLYEQYF
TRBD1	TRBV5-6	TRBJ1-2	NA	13	TGTGCCAGCAGCCGGACAGGTGCCTATGGCTACACCTTC	CASSRTGAYGYTF
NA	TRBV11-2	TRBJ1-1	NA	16	TGTGCCAGCAGCACCGGGAGGATGCTAATGAACACTGAAGCTTTCTTT	CASSTGRMLMNTEAFF
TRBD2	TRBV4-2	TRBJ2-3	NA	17	TGTGCCAGCAGCCAAGTTTGGGCTAGCGGAAGCACAGATACGCAGTATTTT	CASSQVWASGSTDTQYF
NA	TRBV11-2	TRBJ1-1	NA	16	TGTGCCAGCAGTTACTTCGGGGTTGGTCCGAACACTGAAGCTTTCTTT	CASSYFGVGPNTEAFF
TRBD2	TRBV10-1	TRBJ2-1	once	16	TGCGCCAGCAGTGAGCAAACTAGCGGCTTCTACAATGAGCAGTTCTTC	CASSEQTSGFYNEQFF
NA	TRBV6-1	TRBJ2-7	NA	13	TGTGCCAGCAGTGAAAATGTAGGCTACGAGCAGTACTTC	CASSENVGYEQYF
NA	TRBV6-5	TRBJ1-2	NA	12	TGTGCCAGCAGTTACTCTAACTATGGCTACACCTTC	CASSYSNYGYTF
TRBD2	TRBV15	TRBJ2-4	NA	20	TGTGCCACCAGCAGAGATCTAGCGGGAGGGCTCATCACTGCTAAAAACATTCAGTACTTC	CATSRDLAGGLITAKNIQYF
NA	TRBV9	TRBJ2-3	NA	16	TGTGCCAGCAGCACCGGACAGGGGACTAGCACACATACGCAGTATTTT	CASSTGQGTSTHTQYF
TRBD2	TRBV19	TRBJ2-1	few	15	TGTGCCAGTAGTATGGGACTAGCGGGTTACAATGAGCAGTTCTTC	CASSMGLAGYNEQFF
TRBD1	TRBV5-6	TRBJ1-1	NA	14	TGTGCCACCCAGACAGGGGTAGCGTACACTGAAGCTTTCTTT	CATQTGVAYTEAFF
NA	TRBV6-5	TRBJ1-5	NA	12	TGTGCCAGCAGGTCCGGGAATCAGCCCCAGCATTTT	CASRSGNQPQHF
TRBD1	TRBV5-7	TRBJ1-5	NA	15	TGTGCCAGCAGCCGACGGACAGGGGGGAATCAGCCCCAGCATTTT	CASSRRTGGNQPQHF